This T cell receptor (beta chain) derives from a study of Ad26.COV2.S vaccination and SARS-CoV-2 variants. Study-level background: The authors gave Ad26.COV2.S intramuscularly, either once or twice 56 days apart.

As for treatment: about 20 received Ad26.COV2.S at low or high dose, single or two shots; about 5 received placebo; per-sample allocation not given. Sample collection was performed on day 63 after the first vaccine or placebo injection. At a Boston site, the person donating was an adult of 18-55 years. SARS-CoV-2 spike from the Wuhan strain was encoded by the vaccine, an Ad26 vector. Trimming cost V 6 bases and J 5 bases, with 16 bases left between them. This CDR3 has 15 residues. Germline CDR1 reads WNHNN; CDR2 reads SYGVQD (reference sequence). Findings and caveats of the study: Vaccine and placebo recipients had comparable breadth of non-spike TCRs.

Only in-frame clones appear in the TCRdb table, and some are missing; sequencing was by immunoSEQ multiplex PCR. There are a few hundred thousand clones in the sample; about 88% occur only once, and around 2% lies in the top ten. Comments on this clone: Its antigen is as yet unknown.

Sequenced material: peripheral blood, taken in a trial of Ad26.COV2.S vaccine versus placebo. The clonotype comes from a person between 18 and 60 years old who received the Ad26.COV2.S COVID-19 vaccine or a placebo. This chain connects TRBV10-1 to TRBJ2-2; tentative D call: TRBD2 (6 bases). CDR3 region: CASSPRKGGTGELFF. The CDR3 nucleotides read TGCGCCAGCAGCCCCAGGAAGGGAGGTACCGGGGAGCTGTTTTTT.